The next 8 T cell receptor beta chains were all read from a single sample in a study of shared clonotypes between healthy human individuals. Data came from immunoSEQ multiplex PCR; TCRdb stores just in-frame clones and leaves some out. The sample has some 2.3 million clones, 93% seen once; the top ten hold about 0.39%. The sequenced material came from naive CD4+ T cells from PBMCs. The subset denotes: CD45RA+ positively selected. The receptors here all came from a man younger than 35 in good health. Some clones in this sample may be carry-over from other donors' samples.

The V gene is TRBV6-5, the J gene TRBJ1-6; D possibly corresponds to TRBD1 (6 bases). Germline V CDR1 and CDR2: MNHEY, SVGAGI. The V end lost 2 bases, the J end lost 7 bases, and 12 bases lay between the germline ends. CDR3 length equals 15 residues. This CDR3 is CASSYQTGLNSPLHF. The CDR3 DNA sequence: TGTGCCAGCAGTTACCAGACAGGACTAAATTCACCCCTCCACTTT.

CDR3 coding DNA: TGCGCCAGCAGCTTCTACAGGGGCCAAGCCTACAATGAGCAGTTCTTC. Its protein is CASSFYRGQAYNEQFF. The rearrangement joins TRBV5-1 to TRBJ2-1, with 7 bases matching TRBD1. This CDR3 is built from 16 residues. The junction had 7 bases not matched to a gene; V was cut back by 2 bases and J by 2 bases. Germline CDR1 reads SGHRS; CDR2 reads YFSETQ. Filled out from reference TRBV5-1 and TRBJ2-1, the complete variable domain reads KAGVTQTPRYLIKTRGQQVTLSCSPISGHRSVSWYQQTPGQGLQFLFEYFSETQRNKGNFPGRFSGRQFSNSRSEMNVSTLELGDSALYLCASSFYRGQAYNEQFFGPGTRLTVL.

This clone appeared a single time. This chain links TRBV27 with TRBJ1-2; D gene uncertain. Germline CDR1 is MNHEY and CDR2 is SMNVEV (reference sequence). V lost 2 bases and J 3 bases, leaving 10 bases between the germline ends. CDR3 length: 14 residues. The CDR3, as DNA: TGTGCCAGCAGTTTAGATGGGGTCTACTATGGCTACACCTTC. Encoded protein: CASSLDGVYYGYTF.

The genes are TRBV5-1 and TRBJ2-7, with 10 bases matching TRBD1. Germline values: CDR1 SGHRS, CDR2 YFSETQ. The CDR3 loop spans 12 amino acids. V dropped 5 bases and J dropped 5; count of bases not matched to a gene: 1. CDR3 in amino acids: CASRGTGDEQYF. The CDR3 DNA sequence: TGCGCCAGCAGGGGGACAGGGGACGAGCAGTACTTC.

The V call is TRBV28, the J call TRBJ1-5; 7 nucleotides line up with TRBD1. Germline CDR1 reads MDHEN; CDR2 reads SYDVKM. The CDR3 covers 14 residues. J was trimmed by 4 bases and V by 7 bases; bases with no gene match: 7. CDR3 loop: CASNAGTVNQPQHF. CDR3 nucleotides: TGTGCCAGCAACGCAGGGACAGTAAATCAGCCCCAGCATTTT.

The chain links TRBV2 to TRBJ1-5; D unclear. The CDR3 sequence is 15 residues long. V gave up 4 bases and J gave up 4 bases, with 14 bases separating them. Per the germline V gene, CDR1 is SNHLY and CDR2 is FYNNEI. CDR3 in DNA: TGTGCCAGCAGTGTGCGGGAAGTATGGAATCAGCCCCAGCATTTT. Protein sequence: CASSVREVWNQPQHF.

About this clone: In the same sample, other DNA sequences code for this CDR3. The chain is built from TRBV2 and TRBJ2-7, with 8 bases fitting TRBD1. Losses at the gene ends were 3 bases for V and 2 bases for J; bases not matched to a gene: 3. In germline, CDR1 is SNHLY, CDR2 FYNNEI. This CDR3 has 14 amino acids. The CDR3 loop is CASSDQGATYEQYF. The CDR3 DNA reads TGTGCCAGCAGTGATCAGGGGGCGACCTACGAGCAGTACTTC.

This sequence joins TRBV5-1 and TRBJ2-7; D is perhaps TRBD1 or TRBD2 (5 bases each). Trimming left V 7 bases short and J 5 bases short, with 19 bases between. The CDR3 spans 14 residues. The V gene's germline CDR1 is SGHRS and CDR2 YFSETQ. This CDR3 reads CASSRTRGQDEQYF. Written as DNA, the CDR3 is TGCGCCAGCTCCCGAACGAGGGGCCAAGACGAGCAGTACTTC. Supplemented by reference TRBV5-1 and TRBJ2-7, the full variable domain reads KAGVTQTPRYLIKTRGQQVTLSCSPISGHRSVSWYQQTPGQGLQFLFEYFSETQRNKGNFPGRFSGRQFSNSRSEMNVSTLELGDSALYLCASSRTRGQDEQYFGPGTRLTVT.